Below, 9 T cell receptor beta chains from the same sample are listed, as sequenced in a study of memory CD4+ T cells and cytomegalovirus serostatus. Assay used: immunoSEQ multiplex PCR; TCRdb lists only in-frame clones, some missing. The data hold more than 50,000 clones, with under 80% observed a single time. Single viable CD3+CD4+CD8-CD45RO+ cells were sorted as the memory CD4+ T cells. The sequencing input was memory CD4+ T cells from blood. These receptor sequences come from an adult in good health and CMV-seronegative.

V is TRBV27 and J is TRBJ1-2; 9 bases match TRBD1. Trimming at V came to 4 bases and at J to 4 bases, leaving 7 bases not matched to a gene. The CDR3 has 15 residues. Germline lookup yields CDR1 MNHEY and CDR2 SMNVEV (reference sequence). The CDR3 loop is CASSSRDRVIYGYTF. As DNA, the CDR3 is TGTGCCAGCAGTTCCCGGGACAGGGTCATCTATGGCTACACCTTC.

This clone came up a few times. This chain connects TRBV6-5 to TRBJ2-4; D possibly corresponds to TRBD2 (6 bases). This CDR3 comprises 12 residues. The V and J ends lost 6 bases and 9 bases respectively, with 12 bases between them. Germline-derived CDR1 and CDR2 are MNHEY and SVGAGI. CDR3 in DNA: TGTGCCAGCAGGGCGCGGGGCGCCATTCAGTACTTC. It yields the protein CASRARGAIQYF.

The chain is built from TRBV1 and TRBJ2-3; TRBD2, as called in the table, went unchecked against the DNA. TRBV1 is recorded as a pseudogene. This CDR3 comprises 18 residues. In DNA form, the CDR3 reads TGCACCAGCAGCCAAGAAGGTAGCGGGGGGCCTAGCACAGATACGCAGTATTTT. Its translation: CTSSQEGSGGPSTDTQYF.

The chain is built from TRBV15 and TRBJ2-3, with TRBD1 as a possible D gene (5 bases). Germline V gene data show CDR1 as LNHNV and CDR2 as YYDKDF (reference sequence). This CDR3 contains 14 residues. V lost 3 bases and J lost 0, with 7 bases in between. The CDR3 reads CATSRRQSTDTQYF. CDR3 nucleotides: TGTGCCACCAGCAGGAGACAGAGCACAGATACGCAGTATTTT.

V usage is TRBV5-1 and J usage is TRBJ2-7, with D perhaps matching TRBD2 (7 bases). Germline lookup yields CDR1 SGHRS and CDR2 YFSETQ. CDR3 length: 16 residues. Trimming pared 5 bases from V and 3 bases from J, leaving 21 bases between. The CDR3 reads CASSPLQGRDFYEQYF. The CDR3 bases are TGCGCCAGCAGTCCCCTCCAGGGGAGGGACTTCTACGAGCAGTACTTC.

V is TRBV2 and J is TRBJ2-2; no clear D gene. V was clipped by 6 bases and J by 6 bases, with 5 bases between them. This CDR3 spans 11 amino acids. The germline CDR1 and CDR2 sequences are SNHLY and FYNNEI. The CDR3 spells CASRESGELFF. CDR3 DNA: TGTGCCAGCAGGGAGTCCGGGGAGCTGTTTTTT.

V gene TRBV2 combines with J gene TRBJ2-7; a possible D gene is TRBD1 (6 bases). The V end was cut by 6 bases, the J end by 7 bases, with 10 bases between. Germline lookup yields CDR1 SNHLY and CDR2 FYNNEI. This CDR3 contains 11 residues. The CDR3 DNA is TGTGCCAGCAGGGGAACAGGGGAGCAGTACTTC. Protein product: CASRGTGEQYF. The full variable domain, rest sourced from reference TRBV2 and TRBJ2-7, is EPEVTQTPSHQVTQMGQEVILRCVPISNHLYFYWYRQILGQKVEFLVSFYNNEISEKSEIFDDQFSVERPDGSNFTLKIRSTKLEDSAMYFCASRGTGEQYFGPGTRLTVT.

The rearrangement joins TRBV21-1 to TRBJ2-1; the D segment call TRBD1 is taken from the table without a DNA check. TRBV21-1 is described as a pseudogene. The CDR3 is 15 amino acids. CDR3 nucleotide sequence: TGTGCCAGCAGCAAAGCTGCCAGGGGCGGCGATGAGCAGTTCTTC. This codes for CASSKAARGGDEQFF.

This chain joins TRBV6-5 and TRBJ1-5; D gene uncertain. This CDR3 region has 13 residues. Trimming took off 2 bases at V and 0 bases at J, with 2 bases between the two ends. The germline CDR1 and CDR2 sequences are MNHEY and SVGAGI. DNA of the CDR3: TGTGCCAGCAGTTACAGTAGCAATCAGCCCCAGCATTTT. Amino acid sequence: CASSYSSNQPQHF.